This T cell receptor (beta chain) was documented in a study of PD-1 blockade in classical Hodgkin lymphoma. Study results and caveats: Exclusion was the outcome for patients who began nivolumab under 1 year after ASCT. Complete responders matched newly diagnosed patients in baseline diversity. The study reported lower baseline TCR diversity in newly diagnosed patients than in healthy donors.

On this clone itself: Antigen: not known.

Trimming took off 4 bases at V and 6 bases at J, with 18 bases between the two ends. The germline CDR1 and CDR2 sequences are SQVTM and ANQGSEA. The CDR3 totals 14 residues. Relapses following autologous stem cell transplantation were seen in all patients, with brentuximab vedotin exposure varying. Under best response, outcomes were complete response, partial response or progressive disease. Method: immunoSEQ multiplex PCR; TCRdb's copy keeps in-frame clones and lacks some. Among 20,000 to 25,000 clones listed, around 80% were seen once. Sequencing was performed on peripheral blood mononuclear cells (PBMCs), taken before the second cycle of nivolumab. The chain links TRBV29-1 to TRBJ1-1; D remains ambiguous. The receptor was isolated from a human donor with classical Hodgkin lymphoma. CDR3 region: CSVAGILSIPEAFF. For the CDR3, the DNA is TGCAGCGTTGCCGGGATCTTGAGTATCCCTGAAGCTTTCTTT.